The T cell receptor beta chain under discussion was sequenced for a study of T-cell memory formation after mild COVID-19. Study overall: Each donor largely had its own TCR clusters.

5'RACE, which relied on constant-segment primers, yielded TCR alpha and TCR beta cDNA libraries carrying sample barcodes and UMIs. TCRdb ran MiXCR on the 5' RACE reads and lists one entry per CDR3 protein. The profile covers 350,000 to 400,000 distinct CDR3 sequences, with under 25% appearing a single time and under 15% taken by the ten largest. The CDR3 is 12 residues long. Study-wide points: CD4/CD8 balance characterized clones contracting day 15 to 85, and CD4+ skew characterized later expanders. Certain responding clones were present in pre-infection memory, suggesting participation of cross-reactive memory.

As for this clonotype: Its target is unknown.

The rearrangement uses TRBV21-1 and TRBJ2-1. TRBV21-1 is a pseudogene. The receptor's source is an adult woman who had mild COVID-19 (a few samples of this study predate the infection). Cell type and time point are not known. Material: PBMCs or a T cell subset sorted from them (not recorded which). For the CDR3, the DNA is TGTGCCAGCAGCCCGCAACCCCAACGCGGGTTCTTC. Encoded protein: CASSPQPQRGFF.